The 9 T cell receptor beta chains given below trace back to one sample, sequenced in a study of T cell responses to AZD1222 COVID-19 vaccine. Here immunoSEQ multiplex PCR was the method, and the copy in TCRdb shows in-frame clones only, minus some. The sample gives approximately 170,000 clones, under 95% of which show up once; 4.4% is in the top ten. The specimen comprised peripheral blood, sampled on day 0 of AZD1222 vaccination. The receptors were sampled from an adult in good health.

The chain carries TRBV28 and TRBJ2-5; 9 nucleotides agree with TRBD1. CDR1 MDHEN and CDR2 SYDVKM come from the germline V gene. This CDR3 contains 13 residues. J was trimmed by 4 bases and V by 7 bases; bases with no gene match: 4. The CDR3 region is CASNGQGRETQYF. In DNA, the CDR3 is TGTGCCAGCAACGGACAGGGGCGAGAGACCCAGTACTTC.

The chain employs TRBV28 and TRBJ1-1; D uncertain. Trimming removed 3 bases from V and 0 bases from J, with 20 bases in between. CDR1 is MDHEN and CDR2 is SYDVKM in the germline V gene. The CDR3 is 18 amino acids. The CDR3 here is CASSFGTFTAEMNTEAFF. The CDR3 DNA follows: TGTGCCAGCAGTTTTGGAACCTTTACCGCCGAAATGAACACTGAAGCTTTCTTT.

The rearrangement joins TRBV18 to TRBJ2-2; no clear D. From germline, CDR1 is KGHSH and CDR2 LQKENI. The CDR3 sequence is 13 residues long. Trimming took off 5 bases at V and 7 bases at J, with 11 bases between the two ends. CDR3 sequence reads: CASSIGSVGELFF. In DNA form, the CDR3 reads TGTGCCAGCTCAATCGGGTCCGTCGGGGAGCTGTTTTTT.

The chain is built from TRBV30 and TRBJ1-1; 8 bases align to TRBD1. V lost 1 base and J lost 4; bases outside the gene matches: 5. The V gene's germline CDR1 is GTSNPN and CDR2 SVGIG (reference sequence). The CDR3 extends over 14 amino acids. The CDR3 loop reads CAWSGRGRFTEAFF. CDR3 sequence (DNA): TGTGCCTGGAGTGGCAGGGGGCGATTCACTGAAGCTTTCTTT. Supplemented by reference TRBV30 and TRBJ1-1, the full variable domain reads SQTIHQWPATLVQPVGSPLSLECTVEGTSNPNLYWYRQAAGRGLQLLFYSVGIGQISSEVPQNLSASRPQDRQFILSSKKLLLSDSGFYLCAWSGRGRFTEAFFGQGTRLTVV.

The chain carries TRBV3-1 (or the pseudogene TRBV3-2) and TRBJ1-4; D remains unclear. Looked up from germline, CDR1 is LGHDT and CDR2 is YNNKEL (reference sequence). V lost 5 bases and J lost 4, with 5 bases in between. This CDR3 contains 12 residues. The CDR3 nucleotides are TGTGCCAGCAGCGCACTTAATGAAAAACTGTTTTTT. Translating it yields CASSALNEKLFF.

V usage is TRBV27 and J usage is TRBJ2-3; the match to TRBD2 covers 10 bases. The V gene's germline CDR1 is MNHEY and CDR2 SMNVEV (reference sequence). The CDR3 has 17 residues. Germline trimming cut 2 bases from V and 4 bases from J; bases unmatched to any gene: 9. CDR3 sequence: CASSLLGLAGEADTQYF. Here the CDR3 DNA reads TGTGCCAGCAGTTTACTAGGGCTAGCGGGAGAAGCAGATACGCAGTATTTT.

This chain joins TRBV7-6 and TRBJ2-1; 15 bases agree with TRBD2. There are 19 residues in the CDR3. Germline CDR1 reads SGHVS; CDR2 reads FNYEAQ. V lost 1 base, J lost 4 bases, and 8 bases stayed unmatched. The CDR3, as DNA: TGTGCCAGCAGCTTAGTCTACCCGGGACTAGCGGGGGGTTACAATGAGCAGTTCTTC. It encodes CASSLVYPGLAGGYNEQFF.

The CDR3, as DNA: TGTGCCAGCAGTGAAGGGGACCTCTCAAGGCAGTACTTC. Translating gives CASSEGDLSRQYF. The V gene is TRBV2, the J gene TRBJ2-7; TRBD1 or TRBD2 may be the D gene (5 bases each). V was cut by 1 base and J by 9 bases, with 13 bases left in between. There are 13 residues in the CDR3. Germline values: CDR1 SNHLY, CDR2 FYNNEI. Variable domain in full (rest from reference TRBV2 and TRBJ2-7): EPEVTQTPSHQVTQMGQEVILRCVPISNHLYFYWYRQILGQKVEFLVSFYNNEISEKSEIFDDQFSVERPDGSNFTLKIRSTKLEDSAMYFCASSEGDLSRQYFGPGTRLTVT.

The V and J genes are TRBV10-2 and TRBJ2-1; TRBD2 matches at 9 bases. Germline CDR1 WSHSY, CDR2 SAAADI. The junction had 9 bases not matched to a gene; V was cut back by 10 bases and J by 5 bases. The CDR3 has 14 residues. DNA for the CDR3: TGCGCCATCCAACCGGGACTAGCTAACAATGAGCAGTTCTTC. Residues: CAIQPGLANNEQFF.